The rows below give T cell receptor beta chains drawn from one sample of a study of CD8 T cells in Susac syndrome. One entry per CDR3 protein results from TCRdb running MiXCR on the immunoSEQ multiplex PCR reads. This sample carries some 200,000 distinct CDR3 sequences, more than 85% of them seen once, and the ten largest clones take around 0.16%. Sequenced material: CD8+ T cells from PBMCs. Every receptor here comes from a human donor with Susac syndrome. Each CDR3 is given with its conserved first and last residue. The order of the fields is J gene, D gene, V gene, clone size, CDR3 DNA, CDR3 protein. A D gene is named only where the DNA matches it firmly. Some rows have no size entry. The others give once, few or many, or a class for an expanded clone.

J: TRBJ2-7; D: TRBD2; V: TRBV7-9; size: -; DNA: TGTGCCAGCAGTATAGCGGGGGCCGACGAGCAGTACTTC; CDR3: CASSIAGADEQYF
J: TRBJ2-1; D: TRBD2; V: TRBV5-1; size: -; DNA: TGCGCCAGCAGCTTGGTTAGCGGGTACTACAATGAGCAGTTCTTC; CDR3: CASSLVSGYYNEQFF
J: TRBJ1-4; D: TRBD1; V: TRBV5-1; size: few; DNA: TGCGCCAGCAGCTCACAGGGGGCGGTAAGAGAAAAACTGTTTTTT; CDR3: CASSSQGAVREKLFF
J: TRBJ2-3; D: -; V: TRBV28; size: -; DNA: TGTGCCAGCAGTTCGGAGGGGAGCACAGATACGCAGTATTTT; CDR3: CASSSEGSTDTQYF
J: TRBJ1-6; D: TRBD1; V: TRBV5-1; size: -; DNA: TGCGCCAGCAGCACGAGAGGGACAGGGATGGATTCACCCCTCCACTTT; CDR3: CASSTRGTGMDSPLHF
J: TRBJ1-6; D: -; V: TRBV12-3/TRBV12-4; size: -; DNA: TGTGCCAGCAGCATCGGGACCCGGGCGGTCAATTCACCCCTCCACTTT; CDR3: CASSIGTRAVNSPLHF
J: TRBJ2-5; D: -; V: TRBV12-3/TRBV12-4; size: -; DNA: TGTGCCAGCAGTGGGGGAGGACAGATCCAAGAGACCCAGTACTTC; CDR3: CASSGGGQIQETQYF
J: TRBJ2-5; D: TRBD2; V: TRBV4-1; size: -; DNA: TGCGCCAGCAGCCAAGATCGAGCGGGAGGGCTATTGGAGACCCAGTACTTC; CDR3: CASSQDRAGGLLETQYF
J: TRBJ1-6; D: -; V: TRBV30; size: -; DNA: TGTGCCTGGACCATAGGATCACCCCTCCACTTT; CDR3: CAWTIGSPLHF
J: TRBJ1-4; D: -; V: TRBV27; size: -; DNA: TGTGCCAGCAGTTTACGGACAGAGAATGAAAAACTGTTTTTT; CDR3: CASSLRTENEKLFF
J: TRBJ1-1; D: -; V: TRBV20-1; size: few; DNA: TGCAGTGCTACCCGGACGGGGAACACTGAAGCTTTCTTT; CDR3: CSATRTGNTEAFF
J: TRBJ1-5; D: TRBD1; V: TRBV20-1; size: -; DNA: TGCAGTGCTAGAGAGGACAGGTATAGCAATCAGCCCCAGCATTTT; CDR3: CSAREDRYSNQPQHF
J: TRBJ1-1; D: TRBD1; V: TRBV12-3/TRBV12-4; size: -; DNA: TGTGCCAGCAGAGCTTCAGGGGGCCGGAACACTGAAGCTTTCTTT; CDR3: CASRASGGRNTEAFF
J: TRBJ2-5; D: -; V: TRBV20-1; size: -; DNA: TGCAGTGCTAGTTACATATCGGGGACCCAGTACTTC; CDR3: CSASYISGTQYF
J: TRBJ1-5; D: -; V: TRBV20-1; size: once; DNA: TGCAGTGCTAGTGGCGGTCAGCCCCAGCATTTT; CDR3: CSASGGQPQHF
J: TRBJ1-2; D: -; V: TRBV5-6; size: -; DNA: TGTGCCAGCAGCTTGTTGTTAGATTTCGGGGGCCATGGCTACACCTTC; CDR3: CASSLLLDFGGHGYTF
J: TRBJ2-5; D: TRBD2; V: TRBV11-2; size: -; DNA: TGTGCCAGCAGCTTAGAGGCGGGAGGGCCGGAGACCCAGTACTTC; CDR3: CASSLEAGGPETQYF
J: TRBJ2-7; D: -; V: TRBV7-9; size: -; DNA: TGTGCCAGCAGCTTAGTCGGAGACTACGAGCAGTACTTC; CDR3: CASSLVGDYEQYF
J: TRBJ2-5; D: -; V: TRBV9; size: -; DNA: TGTGCCAGCAGCCTTGGGGGAGAAGGAGTGTACGAAGAGACCCAGTACTTC; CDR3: CASSLGGEGVYEETQYF
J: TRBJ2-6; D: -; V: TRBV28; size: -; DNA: TGTGCCAGCAGTCGACAGTTATCCCCCTCTGGGGCCAACGTCCTGACTTTC; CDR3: CASSRQLSPSGANVLTF
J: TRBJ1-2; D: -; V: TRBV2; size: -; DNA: TGTGCCAGCAGTGAAACGGAAGATTCTAACTATGGCTACACCTTC; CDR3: CASSETEDSNYGYTF
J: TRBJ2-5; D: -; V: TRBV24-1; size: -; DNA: TGTGCCACCAGTGATTGGCAAGGGGAGACCCAGTACTTC; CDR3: CATSDWQGETQYF
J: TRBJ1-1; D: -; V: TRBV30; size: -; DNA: TGTGCCTGGAGTGTCTCCGGAATGAACACTGAAGCTTTCTTT; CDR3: CAWSVSGMNTEAFF
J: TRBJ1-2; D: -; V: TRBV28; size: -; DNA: TGTGCCAGCAGTTGGACAGCCTATGGCTACACCTTC; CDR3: CASSWTAYGYTF